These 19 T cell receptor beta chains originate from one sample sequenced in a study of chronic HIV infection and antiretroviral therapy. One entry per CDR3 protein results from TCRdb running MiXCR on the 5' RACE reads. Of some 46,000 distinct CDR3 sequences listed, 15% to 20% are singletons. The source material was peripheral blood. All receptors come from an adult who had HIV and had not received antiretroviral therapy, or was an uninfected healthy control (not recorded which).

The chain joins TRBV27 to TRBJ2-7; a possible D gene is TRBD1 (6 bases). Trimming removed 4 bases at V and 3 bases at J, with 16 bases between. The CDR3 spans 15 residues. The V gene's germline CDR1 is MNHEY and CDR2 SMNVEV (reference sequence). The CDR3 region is CASSSTGTQSYEQYF. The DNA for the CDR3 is TGTGCCAGCAGTTCCACCGGGACACAGAGCTACGAGCAGTACTTC.

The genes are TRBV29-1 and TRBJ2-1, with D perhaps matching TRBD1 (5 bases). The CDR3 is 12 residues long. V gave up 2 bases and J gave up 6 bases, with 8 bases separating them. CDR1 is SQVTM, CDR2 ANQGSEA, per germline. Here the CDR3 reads CSVETGVNEQFF. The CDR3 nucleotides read TGCAGCGTTGAAACAGGAGTCAATGAGCAGTTCTTC.

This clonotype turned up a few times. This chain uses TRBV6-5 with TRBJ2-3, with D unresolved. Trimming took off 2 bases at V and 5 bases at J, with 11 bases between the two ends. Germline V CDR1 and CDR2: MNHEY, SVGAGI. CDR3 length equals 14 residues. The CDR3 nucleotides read TGTGCCAGCAGTTACACCCCTTTGGAAGATACGCAGTATTTT. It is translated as CASSYTPLEDTQYF.

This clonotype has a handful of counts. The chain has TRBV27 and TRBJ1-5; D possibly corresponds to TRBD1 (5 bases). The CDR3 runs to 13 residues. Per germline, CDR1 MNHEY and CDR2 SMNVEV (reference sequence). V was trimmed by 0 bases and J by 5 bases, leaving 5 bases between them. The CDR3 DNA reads TGTGCCAGCAGTTTATCGGGGGATCAGCCCCAGCATTTT. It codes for CASSLSGDQPQHF.

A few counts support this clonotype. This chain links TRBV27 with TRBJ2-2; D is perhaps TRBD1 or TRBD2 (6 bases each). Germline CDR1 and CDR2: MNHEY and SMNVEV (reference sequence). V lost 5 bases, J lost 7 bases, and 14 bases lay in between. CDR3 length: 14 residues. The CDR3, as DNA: TGTGCCAGCAGTCCCTCGGGGGCTGGCGGGGAGCTGTTTTTT. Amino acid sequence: CASSPSGAGGELFF.

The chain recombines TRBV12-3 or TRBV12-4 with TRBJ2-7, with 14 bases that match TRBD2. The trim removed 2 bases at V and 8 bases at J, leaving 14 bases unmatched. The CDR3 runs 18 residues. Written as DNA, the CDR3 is TGTGCCAGCAGTTTAACCCTGGGACTAGCGGGAGCGTCGGTCCAGCAGTACTTC. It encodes CASSLTLGLAGASVQQYF.

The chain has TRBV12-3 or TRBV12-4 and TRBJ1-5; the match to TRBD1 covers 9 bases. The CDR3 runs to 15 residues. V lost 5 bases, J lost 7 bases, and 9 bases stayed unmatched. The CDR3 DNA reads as TGTGCCAGCAGTCCTCAACAGGGGGCAGGACAGCCCCAGCATTTT. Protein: CASSPQQGAGQPQHF.

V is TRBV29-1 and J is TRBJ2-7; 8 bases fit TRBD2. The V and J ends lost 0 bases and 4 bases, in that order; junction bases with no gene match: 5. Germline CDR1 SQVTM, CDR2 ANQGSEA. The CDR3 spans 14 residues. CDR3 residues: CSVEESGRDYEQYF. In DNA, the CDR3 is TGCAGCGTTGAAGAATCCGGGAGGGATTACGAGCAGTACTTC.

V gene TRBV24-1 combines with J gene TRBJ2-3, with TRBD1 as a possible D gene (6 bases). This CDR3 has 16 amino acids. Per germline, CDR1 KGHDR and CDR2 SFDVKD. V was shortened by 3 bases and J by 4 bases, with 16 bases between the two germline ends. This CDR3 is CATSDREGQLADTQYF. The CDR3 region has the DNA TGTGCCACCAGTGATCGTGAAGGACAGCTAGCAGATACGCAGTATTTT.

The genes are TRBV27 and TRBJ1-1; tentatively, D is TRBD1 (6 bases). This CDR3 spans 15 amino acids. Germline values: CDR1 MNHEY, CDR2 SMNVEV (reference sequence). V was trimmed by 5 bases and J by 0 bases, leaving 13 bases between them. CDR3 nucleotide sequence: TGTGCCAGCAGTAGGTCACAGGGAATGAACACTGAAGCTTTCTTT. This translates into CASSRSQGMNTEAFF.

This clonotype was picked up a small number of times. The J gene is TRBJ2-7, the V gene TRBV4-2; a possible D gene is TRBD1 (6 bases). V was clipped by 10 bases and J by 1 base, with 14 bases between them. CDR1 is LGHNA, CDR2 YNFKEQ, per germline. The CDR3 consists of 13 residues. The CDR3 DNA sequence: TGTGCCACCAGGGGAGAGGGGTCCTACGAGCAGTACTTC. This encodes CATRGEGSYEQYF.

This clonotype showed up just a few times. Here the CDR3 DNA reads TGTGCCAGCAGTGGGCAGGGTCACACAGATACGCAGTATTTT. Amino acid sequence: CASSGQGHTDTQYF. V gene TRBV6-1 combines with J gene TRBJ2-3; the D gene is possibly TRBD1 (5 bases). V was pared by 4 bases and J by 2 bases, with 10 bases between. In germline, CDR1 is MNHNS, CDR2 SASEGT. This CDR3 has 14 amino acids.

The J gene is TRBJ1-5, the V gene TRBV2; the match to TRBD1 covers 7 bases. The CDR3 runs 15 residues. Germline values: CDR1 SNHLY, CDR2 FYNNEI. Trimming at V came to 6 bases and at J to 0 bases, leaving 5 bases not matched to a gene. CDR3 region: CASSTGQHSNQPQHF. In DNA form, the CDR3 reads TGTGCCAGCAGCACGGGACAGCATAGCAATCAGCCCCAGCATTTT.

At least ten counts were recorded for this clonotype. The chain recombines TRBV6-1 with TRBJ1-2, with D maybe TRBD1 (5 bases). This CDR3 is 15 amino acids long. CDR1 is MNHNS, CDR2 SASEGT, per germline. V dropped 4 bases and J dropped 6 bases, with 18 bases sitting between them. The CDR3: CASSGPTGLGNGYTF. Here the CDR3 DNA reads TGTGCCAGCAGTGGACCTACAGGACTAGGGAATGGCTACACCTTC.

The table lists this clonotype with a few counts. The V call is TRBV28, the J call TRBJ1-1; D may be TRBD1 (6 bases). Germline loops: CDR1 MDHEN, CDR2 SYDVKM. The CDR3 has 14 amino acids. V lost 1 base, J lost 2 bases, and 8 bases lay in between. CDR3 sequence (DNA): TGTGCCAGCAGTTTATTCGGGGGCAACACTGAAGCTTTCTTT. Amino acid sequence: CASSLFGGNTEAFF.

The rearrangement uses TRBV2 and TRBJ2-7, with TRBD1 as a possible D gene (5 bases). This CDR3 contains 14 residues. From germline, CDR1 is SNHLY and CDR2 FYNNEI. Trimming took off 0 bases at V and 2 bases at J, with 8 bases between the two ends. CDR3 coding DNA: TGTGCCAGCAGTGAAGCGCAGGGTGCCTACGAGCAGTACTTC. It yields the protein CASSEAQGAYEQYF. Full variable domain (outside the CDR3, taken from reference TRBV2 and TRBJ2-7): EPEVTQTPSHQVTQMGQEVILRCVPISNHLYFYWYRQILGQKVEFLVSFYNNEISEKSEIFDDQFSVERPDGSNFTLKIRSTKLEDSAMYFCASSEAQGAYEQYFGPGTRLTVT.

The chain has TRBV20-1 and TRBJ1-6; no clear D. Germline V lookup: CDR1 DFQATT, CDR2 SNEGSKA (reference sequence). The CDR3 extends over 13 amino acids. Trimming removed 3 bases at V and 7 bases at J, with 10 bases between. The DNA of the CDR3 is TGCAGTGCTAGGGGCAGGCCGAATTCACCCCTCCACTTT. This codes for CSARGRPNSPLHF.

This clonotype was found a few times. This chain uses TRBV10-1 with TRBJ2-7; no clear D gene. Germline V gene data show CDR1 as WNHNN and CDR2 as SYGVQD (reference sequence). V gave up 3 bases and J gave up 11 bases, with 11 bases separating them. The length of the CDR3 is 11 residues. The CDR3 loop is CASSDGWWEYF. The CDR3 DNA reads TGCGCCAGCAGTGACGGATGGTGGGAGTACTTC.

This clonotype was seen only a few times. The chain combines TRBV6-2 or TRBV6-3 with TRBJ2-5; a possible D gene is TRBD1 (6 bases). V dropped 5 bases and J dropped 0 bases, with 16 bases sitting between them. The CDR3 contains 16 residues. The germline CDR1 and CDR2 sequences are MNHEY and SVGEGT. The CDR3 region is CASSGYGTPYQETQYF. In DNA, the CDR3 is TGTGCCAGCAGTGGTTATGGGACACCCTACCAAGAGACCCAGTACTTC.